The TCR beta chain described here comes from a study of control samples from healthy donors and cancer patients (dated by TCRdb to about 2020). This clone was found once. The antigen it binds to is not known. No much larger clone is present one base from it, and per-base qualities are unavailable. Library preparation employed the immunoSEQ multiplex PCR assay. Here the immuneACCESS table is served through TCRdb, limited to in-frame sequences with V and J called. Missing clones are a known gap in these copies; in checked studies unresolved V genes cover under half, and the rest lacks a known reason. Recorded for this sample are 150,000 to 200,000 clones; 90% of them occurred a single time. The ten largest clones capture 1.1% to 1.5% of the sample. Unmatched junction bases come to 4, with V trimmed by 1 base and J by 6 bases. The CDR3, from cysteine to phenylalanine, totals 14 residues. The only DNA kept is the CDR3, 42 bases in frame from the first base. From the germline V gene, CDR1 is MDHEN and CDR2 is SYDVKM.

The sequencing sample was made of blood. The clonotype was recovered from a woman between 45 and 60 years old in good health. The rearrangement joined TRBV28 to TRBJ2-5; 8 bases in between match TRBD2. The DNA sequence is TGTGCCAGCAGTTTATCCGGCGGGAGGCAGACCCAGTACTTC. The resulting protein is CASSLSGGRQTQYF.